By sample fraction, the clone carrying this T cell receptor beta chain is medium-sized (0.01 to 0.1%). This sample was taken from a study of lung T cells in sarcoidosis with Löfgren's syndrome. V lost 5 bases to trimming and J lost 8 bases, with 17 bases between them. The CDR3 spans 13 residues. Germline-derived CDR1 and CDR2 are DFQATT and SNEGSKA (reference sequence). Each CDR3 protein is one row after TCRdb ran MiXCR on the reads. The sample lists about 9,400 distinct CDR3 sequences, 15% to 20% seen once, with roughly 7% in the top ten. The specimen sequenced was CD4+ T cells from bronchoalveolar lavage. This clonotype was sampled from a human donor with sarcoidosis (Löfgren's syndrome or another form), or a control subject (not recorded which). The rearrangement uses TRBV20-1 and TRBJ2-3; perhaps TRBD2 as D (6 bases). For the CDR3, the DNA is TGCAGTGCTGTACGACTAGATGGGGTTACGCAGTATTTT. Its translation: CSAVRLDGVTQYF.